The clone carrying this T cell receptor (beta chain) was counted between two and nine times. No antigen is known for it. CDR3 length: 15 residues. The V end was cut by 0 bases, the J end by 2 bases, with 9 bases between. Germline assignment: CDR1 LGHNA and CDR2 YNFKEQ. Described time point: week 5, during vaccination. Vaccination used 300 ug of mutant IDH1 20-mer peptide per dose, with topical imiquimod. This sample stems from a study of a mutant IDH1 vaccine in newly diagnosed glioma. Background on the study: The first vaccination came 4-6 weeks after radiotherapy alone, or with temozolomide cycles.

Study-wide points: Pseudoprogression showed no apparent link to changes in top peripheral T cell clonotypes.

TCRdb keeps only in-frame clones here, not all; method: immunoSEQ multiplex PCR. The top ten hold about 5% of the sample, which has around 46,000 clones, about 77% seen once. The V call is TRBV4-2, the J call TRBJ2-3; D not resolved. Sequenced material: PBMCs, taken from a glioma patient whose treatment included an IDH1 peptide vaccine. The TCR originated in a man in his forties or fifties with glioma. This CDR3 reads CASSQDRRTTDTQYF. The CDR3 bases are TGTGCCAGCAGCCAAGATCGCAGGACCACAGATACGCAGTATTTT.